The next 23 T cell receptor beta chains were all read from a single sample in a study of T cell repertoires in cytomegalovirus infection. Their recognized antigens are unknown. Using its own MiXCR run on the reads, TCRdb lists one record per CDR3 protein. The sample shows about 310,000 distinct CDR3 sequences, approximately 25% of them seen only once. The sequences come from cultured PBMCs, collected from culture after CMV antigen stimulation. These receptors all come from a human donor in good health (CMV status not recorded). Some clones in this sample may be carry-over from other donors' samples.

The chain is built from TRBV19 and TRBJ2-1, with 9 positions matching TRBD2. The length of the CDR3 is 16 residues. V trimming: 5 bases; J trimming: 4 bases; junction bases outside the gene matches: 9. Germline V lookup: CDR1 LNHDA, CDR2 SQIVND (reference sequence). The CDR3 region has the DNA TGTGCCAGTAGTCTCGCGACTAGCGGCATATACAATGAGCAGTTCTTC. Amino acid sequence: CASSLATSGIYNEQFF.

This clonotype has only a few counts. The chain couples TRBV6-2 or TRBV6-3 to TRBJ2-1; 7 positions match TRBD1. Germline V gene sequence: CDR1 MNHEY, CDR2 SVGEGT. The CDR3 is 14 amino acids. V trimming: 4 bases; J trimming: 4 bases; junction bases outside the gene matches: 4. The CDR3 sequence: CASSWPGQYNEQFF. Here the CDR3 DNA reads TGTGCCAGCAGTTGGCCGGGACAGTACAATGAGCAGTTCTTC.

The chain joins TRBV14 to TRBJ2-6; TRBD1 might be the D (5 bases). The CDR3 sequence is 14 residues long. Trimming removed 6 bases at V and 2 bases at J, with 8 bases between. Germline CDR1 reads SGHDN; CDR2 reads FVKESK. The DNA of the CDR3 is TGTGCCAGCAGGATGACAGCTGGGGCCAACGTCCTGACTTTC. The encoded protein is CASRMTAGANVLTF. Together with reference TRBV14 and TRBJ2-6, the CDR3 gives the full variable domain: EAGVTQFPSHSVIEKGQTVTLRCDPISGHDNLYWYRRVMGKEIKFLLHFVKESKQDESGMPNNRFLAERTGGTYSTLKVQPAELEDSGVYFCASRMTAGANVLTFGAGSRLTVL.

This rearrangement joins TRBV7-2 to TRBJ1-5, with D uncertain. V lost 4 bases and J lost 7, with 14 bases in between. Germline CDR1 reads SGHTA; CDR2 reads FQGNSA. The CDR3 runs 14 residues. The CDR3 is CASSSVVAAQPQHF. DNA for the CDR3: TGTGCCAGCAGCTCCGTGGTGGCCGCACAGCCCCAGCATTTT. Complete variable domain (other parts from reference TRBV7-2 and TRBJ1-5): GAGVSQSPSNKVTEKGKDVELRCDPISGHTALYWYRQSLGQGLEFLIYFQGNSAPDKSGLPSDRFSAERTGGSVSTLTIQRTQQEDSAVYLCASSSVVAAQPQHFGDGTRLSIL.

The chain recombines TRBV7-9 with TRBJ2-2; D might be TRBD2 (5 bases). The CDR3 extends over 16 amino acids. Trimming stripped 6 bases from V and 0 bases from J, with 14 bases between. The germline CDR1 and CDR2 sequences are SEHNR and FQNEAQ (reference sequence). The CDR3 region is CASRPVAQTNTGELFF. The DNA for the CDR3 is TGTGCCAGCAGACCTGTAGCGCAAACGAACACCGGGGAGCTGTTTTTT.

This clonotype was counted a few times. V usage is TRBV12-3 or TRBV12-4 and J usage is TRBJ1-1; D not resolved. The V and J ends lost 3 bases and 5 bases respectively, with 22 bases between them. This CDR3 region has 17 residues. The CDR3 DNA follows: TGTGCCAGCAGTTTGAGGCGCAGTGCTGGAGTGGGGACTGAAGCTTTCTTT. This translates into CASSLRRSAGVGTEAFF.

This clonotype has ten or more counts. This chain links TRBV7-2 with TRBJ1-5, with D possibly matching TRBD1 (6 bases). With 2 bases removed from V and 6 bases from J, the gap between germline ends came to 17 bases. Germline assignment: CDR1 SGHTA and CDR2 FQGNSA. This CDR3 spans 16 amino acids. The CDR3 DNA sequence: TGTGCCAGCAGCTTACGCGGACAGCGAACCGTTCAGCCCCAGCATTTT. It encodes CASSLRGQRTVQPQHF.

This clonotype was observed a few times. The chain links TRBV7-8 to TRBJ1-5; D remains ambiguous. Germline V gene lookup returns CDR1 SGHVS and CDR2 FQNEAQ. V lost 0 bases and J lost 6, with 15 bases in between. The CDR3 extends over 16 amino acids. CDR3: CASSLALVGDSQPQHF. The CDR3, as DNA: TGTGCCAGCAGCTTAGCGCTTGTCGGGGATTCTCAGCCCCAGCATTTT. The whole variable domain, remainder taken from reference TRBV7-8 and TRBJ1-5, is GAGVSQSPRYKVAKRGQDVALRCDPISGHVSLFWYQQALGQGPEFLTYFQNEAQLDKSGLPSDRFFAERPEGSVSTLKIQRTQQEDSAVYLCASSLALVGDSQPQHFGDGTRLSIL.

This chain uses TRBV11-2 with TRBJ2-1; 10 nucleotides match TRBD2. Germline V gene data show CDR1 as SGHAT and CDR2 as FQNNGV. This CDR3 is 16 amino acids long. V trimming: 5 bases; J trimming: 9 bases; junction bases outside the gene matches: 13. The CDR3: CASSPASGSVLGEQFF. The DNA for the CDR3 is TGTGCCAGCAGCCCTGCTAGCGGGAGTGTTTTGGGTGAGCAGTTCTTC.

This clonotype has just a few counts. This rearrangement joins TRBV11-1 to TRBJ2-7; D is ambiguous. Trimming removed 2 bases from V and 2 bases from J, with 4 bases in between. The CDR3 sequence is 12 residues long. CDR1 and CDR2 (germline): SGHAT, FQDESV (reference sequence). The CDR3 bases are TGTGCCAGCAGCTTATGGCCCTACGAGCAGTACTTC. Its translation is CASSLWPYEQYF.

The table lists this clonotype with a few counts. The V and J genes are TRBV19 and TRBJ1-4; tentative D call: TRBD1 (6 bases). Germline CDR1 LNHDA, CDR2 SQIVND (reference sequence). The CDR3 has 15 amino acids. V lost 3 bases to trimming and J lost 8 bases, with 16 bases between them. CDR3 region: CASSIRGGTTEKLFF. CDR3 nucleotides: TGTGCCAGTAGTATTAGAGGGGGGACAACGGAAAAACTGTTTTTT.

This clonotype has a handful of counts. The V gene is TRBV19, the J gene TRBJ2-3; TRBD2 agrees at 11 bases. From germline, CDR1 is LNHDA and CDR2 SQIVND (reference sequence). Trimming took 0 bases from V and 3 from J; bases not matched to a gene: 2. The CDR3 covers 16 residues. CDR3 loop: CASSIDGTSGTDTQYF. CDR3 in DNA: TGTGCCAGTAGTATAGATGGGACTAGCGGAACAGATACGCAGTATTTT.

Concerning this clonotype: Possible read error: a much larger clone is one base away. The CDR3 ends on some other residue instead of the conserved phenylalanine or tryptophan, so this is likely a read error. This chain uses TRBV28 with TRBJ2-7; TRBD1 matches 8 bases. The CDR3 runs 14 residues. The germline V gene encodes CDR1 MDHEN and CDR2 SYDVKM. V lost 3 bases, J lost 3 bases, and 4 bases stayed unmatched. The chain's CDR3 is CASSFETGVYEQYL. The CDR3 nucleotides are TGTGCCAGCAGTTTTGAGACAGGGGTCTACGAGCAGTACCTC.

The chain recombines TRBV5-4 with TRBJ2-1; 8 bases line up with TRBD2. Trimming removed 2 bases from V and 4 bases from J; junction bases left unmatched: 2. The CDR3 runs 14 residues. The germline CDR1 and CDR2 sequences are SGHNT and YYREEE (reference sequence). CDR3 sequence: CASSLVAGYNEQFF. CDR3 DNA sequence: TGTGCCAGCAGCTTAGTAGCGGGGTACAATGAGCAGTTCTTC.

This clonotype came up a few times. J is TRBJ2-1 and V is TRBV28; tentatively, D is TRBD1 (5 bases). V dropped 0 bases and J dropped 0 bases, with 6 bases sitting between them. Germline V CDR1 and CDR2: MDHEN, SYDVKM. This CDR3 comprises 15 residues. The CDR3 nucleotides are TGTGCCAGCAGTTTATGGCAGGGCTCCTACAATGAGCAGTTCTTC. It translates to CASSLWQGSYNEQFF.

There are many counts of this clonotype. This rearrangement joins TRBV7-2 to TRBJ2-3; TRBD2 matches 9 bases. The CDR3 is 16 amino acids. J lost 2 bases, V lost 0 bases, and 3 bases had no gene match. Germline V gene data show CDR1 as SGHTA and CDR2 as FQGNSA. CDR3 DNA: TGTGCCAGCAGCTTAGCTAGCGGGAGCGCCACAGATACGCAGTATTTT. Its translation: CASSLASGSATDTQYF.

This chain links TRBV29-1 with TRBJ1-5; weak D call: TRBD1 (5 bases). V lost 4 bases to trimming and J lost 5 bases, with 12 bases between them. Germline CDR1 reads SQVTM; CDR2 reads ANQGSEA. The CDR3 spans 13 residues. The chain's CDR3 is CSVGEQVDQPQHF. The CDR3 DNA follows: TGCAGCGTTGGGGAACAGGTCGATCAGCCCCAGCATTTT.

This clonotype was observed a handful of times. The CDR3 DNA follows: TGTGCCAGCAGCTCGGACTACCTCCGCGAGCAGTACTTC. Encoded protein: CASSSDYLREQYF. The J gene is TRBJ2-7, the V gene TRBV7-2, with D perhaps matching TRBD2 (6 bases). The CDR3 spans 13 residues. The germline V gene encodes CDR1 SGHTA and CDR2 FQGNSA. The V end was cut by 4 bases, the J end by 6 bases, with 13 bases between.

The chain couples TRBV6-2 or TRBV6-3 to TRBJ1-2; D is ambiguous. Germline assignment: CDR1 MNHEY and CDR2 SVGEGT. The CDR3 covers 14 residues. Trimming took off 1 base at V and 4 bases at J, with 10 bases between the two ends. The CDR3 nucleotides are TGTGCCAGCAGTTACTTTAGAACCAGCTATGGCTACACCTTC. Amino acid sequence: CASSYFRTSYGYTF.

The CDR3 DNA follows: TGTGCCAGCAGCCTCGAACCTGGACAGCCTAGCACAGATACGCAGTATTTT. It translates to CASSLEPGQPSTDTQYF. The rearrangement links TRBV7-9 to TRBJ2-3, with D tentatively TRBD1 (6 bases). Trimming took off 5 bases at V and 0 bases at J, with 18 bases between the two ends. Germline lookup yields CDR1 SEHNR and CDR2 FQNEAQ (reference sequence). This CDR3 comprises 17 residues.

This chain connects TRBV7-8 to TRBJ2-3; the D gene is possibly TRBD1 (5 bases). The CDR3 length is 15 residues. The ends were cut back, 2 bases at V and 1 base at J, with 10 bases in the middle. Per the germline V gene, CDR1 is SGHVS and CDR2 is FQNEAQ. The CDR3 nucleotides read TGTGCCAGCAGCTTACGGACATCCCGCACAGATACGCAGTATTTT. It translates to CASSLRTSRTDTQYF.

The table lists this clonotype with many counts. The chain has TRBV7-2 and TRBJ2-2; tentative D call: TRBD2 (5 bases). Per germline, CDR1 SGHTA and CDR2 FQGNSA. V was shortened by 5 bases and J by 1 base, with 11 bases between the two germline ends. This CDR3 is built from 15 residues. In DNA, the CDR3 is TGTGCCAGCAGCCCGCGGGCATGGAACACCGGGGAGCTGTTTTTT. Translating it yields CASSPRAWNTGELFF. Full variable domain (outside the CDR3, taken from reference TRBV7-2 and TRBJ2-2): GAGVSQSPSNKVTEKGKDVELRCDPISGHTALYWYRQSLGQGLEFLIYFQGNSAPDKSGLPSDRFSAERTGGSVSTLTIQRTQQEDSAVYLCASSPRAWNTGELFFGEGSRLTVL.

The V and J genes are TRBV18 and TRBJ1-1; weak D call: TRBD1 (6 bases). Germline loops: CDR1 KGHSH, CDR2 LQKENI. This CDR3 comprises 17 residues. V dropped 0 bases and J dropped 0 bases, with 14 bases sitting between them. The DNA for the CDR3 is TGTGCCAGCTCACCACCGACGGGGACAAAGGTGAACACTGAAGCTTTCTTT. It codes for CASSPPTGTKVNTEAFF.